This TCR beta chain is from a study of OX40 agonist ivuxolimab in advanced cancers. The study in broad terms: Ivuxolimab was an agonistic, fully human IgG2 monoclonal antibody directed against OX40 (CD134), a costimulatory receptor. The purpose of peripheral TCRbeta sequencing was to test whether ivuxolimab changed TCR sequence diversity and led to clonal T-cell expansion. Intravenous ivuxolimab was administered to patients every 2 weeks at six dose levels: 0.01, 0.1, 0.3, 1.5, 3 and 10 mg/kg. In the dose-escalation cohort, 82.7% of patients were male, and the mean age was approximately 60 years, with a range of roughly 20 to 80. The paper describes the monotherapy dose-escalation part (N ≈ 52 patients) of the phase I trial of ivuxolimab. Patients were allowed to have had prior anti-PD-1, anti-PD-L1 or anti-CTLA-4 therapy, and around 40% of the dose-escalation patients had previously received checkpoint inhibitors. Among the 52 dose-escalation patients, about 19 had hepatocellular carcinoma, about 15 melanoma, 9 renal cell carcinoma and 9 head and neck cancer. Partial responses were achieved by three dose-escalation patients, of whom one had hepatocellular carcinoma and two had cutaneous melanoma. What the study reported, not specific to this receptor: In partial responders in the 0.1-3.0 mg/kg groups, normalized peripheral clonal expansion was found to be among the lowest, especially among CD8+ T cells. At doses from 0.1 to 3.0 mg/kg, clonal expansion was seen in both CD4+ and CD8+ blood T cells between baseline and week 6. On average, CD8+ T cells showed more expanded clones than CD4+ T cells after ivuxolimab. Antigen specificity was not determined for the clonally expanded peripheral T cells. Low levels of normalized T-cell clonal expansion were also seen in some patients who did not respond.

For sequencing of the TCRbeta CDR3 region, genomic DNA was extracted from the sorted cells. The immunoSEQ Assay was used for sequencing of TCRbeta CDR3 regions. Here the immuneACCESS table is served through TCRdb, limited to in-frame sequences with V and J called. Missing clones are a known gap in these copies; in checked studies unresolved V genes cover under half, and the rest lacks a known reason. Within this sample are around 70,000 clones, with around 86% of them counted one time only. The top ten clonotypes cover 0.53% of the sample. According to the germline V gene (reference sequence), CDR1 reads MNHNY and CDR2 reads SVGAGI. The CDR3, cysteine through phenylalanine, is 15 amino acids long. Kept here is only the CDR3 DNA, which spans 45 bases and is read in frame from base 1. V drops 0 bases and J drops 3 bases, leaving 11 bases in between. In its sample, this clone was seen once. The antigen this receptor binds is unknown. Qualities for individual bases were not recorded, and no much larger clone is one base off.

Patients with autoimmune disease history or receiving systemic immunosuppression were excluded from the trial. In every dose cohort, peripheral blood was drawn for TCR sequencing at baseline, cycle 4 day 1, and cycle 7 day 1. Samples came from an open-label, multicenter, first-in-human phase I dose-escalation trial of ivuxolimab. Adults with locally advanced or metastatic melanoma, renal cell, hepatocellular, or head and neck squamous cell carcinoma were enrolled in the trial. Before TCR sequencing, CD4+ T cells and CD8+ T cells were sorted from peripheral blood as separate populations. The clonotype was recovered from an adult with an advanced solid tumor such as melanoma, head and neck, liver or kidney cancer. In this chain, TRBV6-6 is recombined with TRBJ1-1; the D segment cannot be called with confidence. Here the sequenced sample was CD4+ or CD8+ T cells sorted from blood, taken in a trial of the OX40 agonist ivuxolimab. The nucleotide sequence reads as follows: TGTGCCAGCAGTTACTCGAGGACCTCCGACACTGAAGCTTTCTTT. It codes for CASSYSRTSDTEAFF.